This TCR beta chain came from a study of cytomegalovirus exposure and HLA in healthy donors. The PCR used 60 Vbeta and 13 Jbeta primers. Assay: immunoSEQ multiplex PCR; the TCRdb copy retains only in-frame clones and omits some. The sample features tens of thousands of clones, with more than 0.95% in its top ten. Trimming removed 0 bases at V and 5 bases at J, with 19 bases between. The CDR3 sequence is 17 residues long. Per germline, CDR1 MGHDK and CDR2 SYGVNS. Sequencing was carried out using PBMCs. This TCR was sampled from a woman aged 40 to 49 in good health and CMV-seronegative. The chain is built from TRBV25-1 and TRBJ1-1; no clear D gene. The CDR3 loop is CASSEYKVEGSSTEAFF. The CDR3 DNA reads TGTGCCAGCAGTGAATATAAAGTTGAGGGTAGCTCGACTGAAGCTTTCTTT.